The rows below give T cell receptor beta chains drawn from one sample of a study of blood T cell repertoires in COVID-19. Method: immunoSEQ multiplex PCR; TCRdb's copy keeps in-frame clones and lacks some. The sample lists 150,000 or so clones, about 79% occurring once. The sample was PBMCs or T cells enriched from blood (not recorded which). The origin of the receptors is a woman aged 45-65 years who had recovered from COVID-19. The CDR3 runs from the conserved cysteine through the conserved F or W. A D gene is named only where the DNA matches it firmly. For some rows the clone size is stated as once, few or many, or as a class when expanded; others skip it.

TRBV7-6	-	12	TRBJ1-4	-	CASSSIGGPAFF	TGTGCCAGCAGCTCAATCGGGGGGCCGGCGTTTTTT
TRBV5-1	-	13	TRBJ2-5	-	CASSYGTQETQYF	TGCGCCAGCAGCTACGGGACACAAGAGACCCAGTACTTC
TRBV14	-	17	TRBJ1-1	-	CASSRQGGGRFFGGAFF	TGTGCCAGCAGCCGCCAAGGCGGAGGCAGGTTCTTTGGTGGAGCTTTCTTT
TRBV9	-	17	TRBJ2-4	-	CASSSPQGGDGKNIQYF	TGTGCCAGCAGCTCCCCCCAGGGTGGAGATGGCAAAAACATTCAGTACTTC
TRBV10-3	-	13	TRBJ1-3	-	CAARGGPGNTIYF	TGTGCCGCCCGGGGGGGGCCTGGAAACACCATATATTTT
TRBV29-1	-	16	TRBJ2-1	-	CSVEGRHPTAYNEQFF	TGCAGCGTTGAGGGCAGACACCCTACGGCCTACAATGAGCAGTTCTTC
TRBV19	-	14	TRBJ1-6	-	CASSTTGYESPLHF	TGTGCCAGTAGTACAACAGGGTATGAATCACCCCTCCACTTT
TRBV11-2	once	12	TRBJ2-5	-	CASSLVQETQYF	TGTGCCAGCAGCTTAGTACAAGAGACCCAGTACTTC
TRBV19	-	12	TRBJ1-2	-	CASSNGQYGYTF	TGTGCCAGTAGTAACGGACAGTATGGCTACACCTTC
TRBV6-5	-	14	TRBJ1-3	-	CASSFSGPGNTIYF	TGTGCCAGCAGTTTCAGCGGGCCTGGAAACACCATATATTTT
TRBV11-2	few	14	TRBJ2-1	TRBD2	CASRKLAGNNEQFF	TGTGCCAGCAGAAAACTAGCGGGTAACAATGAGCAGTTCTTC
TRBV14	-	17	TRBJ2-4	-	CASSQQLKTRGKNIQYF	TGTGCCAGCAGCCAACAACTCAAGACTAGGGGCAAAAACATTCAGTACTTC
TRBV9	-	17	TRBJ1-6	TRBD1	CASSVGRDRGTNSPLHF	TGTGCCAGCAGCGTAGGCCGAGACAGGGGGACTAATTCACCCCTCCACTTT
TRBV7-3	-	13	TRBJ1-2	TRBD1	CASSPATGEGYTF	TGTGCCAGCAGCCCCGCAACAGGGGAAGGCTACACCTTC
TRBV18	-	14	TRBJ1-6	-	CASSTGGGNSPLHF	TGTGCCAGCTCAACGGGGGGTGGTAATTCACCCCTCCACTTT
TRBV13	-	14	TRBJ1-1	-	CASRPGLRKTEAFF	TGTGCCAGCAGACCAGGGTTGCGGAAAACTGAAGCTTTCTTT
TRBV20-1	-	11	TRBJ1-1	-	CSASRNTEAFF	TGCAGTGCTAGCAGGAACACTGAAGCTTTCTTT
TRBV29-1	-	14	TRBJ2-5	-	CSVEKFTGQETQYF	TGCAGCGTTGAAAAATTTACAGGTCAAGAGACCCAGTACTTC
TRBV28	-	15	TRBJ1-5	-	CASRGGGHKNQPQHF	TGTGCCAGCAGGGGAGGGGGACACAAGAATCAGCCCCAGCATTTT
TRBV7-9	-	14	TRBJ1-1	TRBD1	CASSLRTGPTEAFF	TGTGCCAGCAGCTTACGGACAGGGCCCACTGAAGCTTTCTTT
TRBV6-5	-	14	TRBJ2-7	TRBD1	CASSYRQGRYEQYF	TGTGCCAGCAGTTACCGACAGGGGCGATACGAGCAGTACTTC
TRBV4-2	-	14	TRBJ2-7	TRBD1	CASSQPGQGVEQYF	TGTGCCAGCAGCCAGCCGGGACAGGGGGTCGAGCAGTACTTC
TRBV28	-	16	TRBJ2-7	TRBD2	CASSSFGGRSVDEQYF	TGTGCCAGCAGTTCCTTTGGCGGGAGAAGTGTGGACGAGCAGTACTTC
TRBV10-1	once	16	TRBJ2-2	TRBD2	CASSDQGLAGAGELFF	TGCGCCAGCAGTGATCAAGGACTAGCGGGAGCGGGGGAGCTGTTTTTT
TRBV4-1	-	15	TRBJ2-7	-	CASSQVAASSYEQYF	TGCGCCAGCAGCCAAGTAGCTGCGAGCTCCTACGAGCAGTACTTC
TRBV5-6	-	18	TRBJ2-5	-	CASSLGGYGQGPRETQYF	TGTGCCAGCAGCTTGGGGGGCTATGGGCAGGGGCCAAGAGAGACCCAGTACTTC
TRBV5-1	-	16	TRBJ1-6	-	CASSLGASSYNSPLHF	TGCGCCAGCAGCTTGGGAGCGAGCTCCTATAATTCACCCCTCCACTTT
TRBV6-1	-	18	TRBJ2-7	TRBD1	CASSVPDLGQGEDYEQYF	TGTGCCAGCAGTGTCCCTGACCTTGGACAGGGCGAAGACTACGAGCAGTACTTC
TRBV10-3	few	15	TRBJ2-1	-	CAIRHTEGPLNEQFF	TGTGCCATCAGACATACGGAGGGCCCTCTCAATGAGCAGTTCTTC
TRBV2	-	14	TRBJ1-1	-	CASRRQARNTEAFF	TGTGCCAGCAGAAGGCAGGCACGGAACACTGAAGCTTTCTTT
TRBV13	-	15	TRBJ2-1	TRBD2	CASSPMGLAADEQFF	TGTGCCAGCAGCCCCATGGGACTAGCGGCGGATGAGCAGTTCTTC
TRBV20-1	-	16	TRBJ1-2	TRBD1	CSASAGTVNTNYGYTF	TGCAGTGCTAGTGCCGGGACAGTAAACACTAACTATGGCTACACCTTC
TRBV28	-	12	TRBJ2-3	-	CASSRDTDTQYF	TGTGCCAGCAGCCGAGACACAGATACGCAGTATTTT
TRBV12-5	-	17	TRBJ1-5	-	CASGLLSRGGSNQPQHF	TGTGCTAGTGGTTTGCTCTCACGCGGGGGAAGCAATCAGCCCCAGCATTTT
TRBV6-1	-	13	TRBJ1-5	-	CASSDGAHQPQHF	TGTGCCAGCAGTGACGGTGCCCATCAGCCCCAGCATTTT
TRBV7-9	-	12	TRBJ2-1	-	CASSFVVNEQFF	TGTGCCAGCAGCTTCGTTGTCAATGAGCAGTTCTTC
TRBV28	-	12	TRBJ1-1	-	CASTTVDTEAFF	TGTGCCAGCACCACGGTCGACACTGAAGCTTTCTTT
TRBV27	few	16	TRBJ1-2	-	CASSRGYGTANYGYTF	TGTGCCAGCAGCCGGGGTTATGGGACTGCTAACTATGGCTACACCTTC
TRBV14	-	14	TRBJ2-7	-	CASSPDYSSYEQYF	TGTGCCAGCAGCCCAGACTATTCCTCCTACGAGCAGTACTTC
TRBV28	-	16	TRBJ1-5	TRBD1	CASSLSAGQGNQPQHF	TGTGCCAGCAGTTTATCCGCCGGACAGGGCAATCAGCCCCAGCATTTT
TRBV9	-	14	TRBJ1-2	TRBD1	CASSVGGTGGPYTF	TGTGCCAGCAGCGTAGGTGGGACAGGGGGACCCTACACCTTC
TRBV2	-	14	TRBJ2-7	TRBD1	CASSYRTGADEQYF	TGTGCCAGCAGCTATCGGACAGGGGCAGACGAGCAGTACTTC
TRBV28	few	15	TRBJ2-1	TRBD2	CASMGAGPILDEQFF	TGTGCCAGCATGGGAGCGGGGCCCATTTTAGATGAGCAGTTCTTC
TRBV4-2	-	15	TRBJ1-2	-	CASSQDVPGNYGYTF	TGTGCCAGCAGCCAAGACGTCCCGGGAAACTATGGCTACACCTTC
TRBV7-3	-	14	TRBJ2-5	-	CASSSGMYPETQYF	TGTGCCAGCAGCTCGGGGATGTACCCAGAGACCCAGTACTTC
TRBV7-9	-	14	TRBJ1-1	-	CASSLSAGVTEAFF	TGTGCCAGCAGCTTGTCGGCAGGGGTCACTGAAGCTTTCTTT
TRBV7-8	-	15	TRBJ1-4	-	CASSSSGYMGEKLFF	TGTGCCAGCAGCTCTTCAGGGTATATGGGGGAAAAACTGTTTTTT
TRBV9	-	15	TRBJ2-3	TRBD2	CASSPAGGYADTQYF	TGTGCCAGCAGCCCGGCGGGGGGGTACGCAGATACGCAGTATTTT